These T cell receptor beta chains were read from a single sample in a study of CD8 T cells in Susac syndrome. TCRdb processed the immunoSEQ multiplex PCR reads anew with MiXCR; each CDR3 protein has one entry. This sample has about 150,000 distinct CDR3 sequences; 94% occur once, and the top ten carry 0.21%. The sequencing sample was made of CD8+ T cells from PBMCs. The receptors shown here come from a human donor with multiple sclerosis. Each CDR3 is given with its conserved first and last residue. D genes are given only for firm matches. Part of the rows lack a size; the others show once, few, many or a class for expanded clones.

j_gene: TRBJ1-5; d_gene: -; abundance: once; v_gene: TRBV3-1; len: 14; CDR3nt: TGTGCCAGCAGCTCTACATCTAGCAATCAGCCCCAGCATTTT; CDR3aa: CASSSTSSNQPQHF
j_gene: TRBJ2-1; d_gene: -; abundance: -; v_gene: TRBV29-1; len: 12; CDR3nt: TGCAGCGTTTCCGCGGGCGGGCATGAGCAGTTCTTC; CDR3aa: CSVSAGGHEQFF
j_gene: TRBJ1-1; d_gene: -; abundance: -; v_gene: TRBV2; len: 13; CDR3nt: TGTGCCAGCAGTGATTTCGGTAACACTGAAGCTTTCTTT; CDR3aa: CASSDFGNTEAFF
j_gene: TRBJ2-3; d_gene: -; abundance: -; v_gene: TRBV7-9; len: 12; CDR3nt: TGTGCCAGCAGCTTAGTAGTAGATACGCAGTATTTT; CDR3aa: CASSLVVDTQYF
j_gene: TRBJ1-2; d_gene: TRBD1; abundance: -; v_gene: TRBV6-6; len: 16; CDR3nt: TGTGCCAGCAGTAACGACAGGGTCGCGTACGGCTATGGCTACACCTTC; CDR3aa: CASSNDRVAYGYGYTF
j_gene: TRBJ2-2; d_gene: TRBD1; abundance: -; v_gene: TRBV20-1; len: 13; CDR3nt: TGCAGTGCCCCGGACAGGGACACCGGGGAGCTGTTTTTT; CDR3aa: CSAPDRDTGELFF
j_gene: TRBJ2-7; d_gene: -; abundance: -; v_gene: TRBV27; len: 16; CDR3nt: TGTGCCAGCAGTCCCTCCGCGGGCGTAGTAACCTACGAGCAGTACTTC; CDR3aa: CASSPSAGVVTYEQYF
j_gene: TRBJ2-7; d_gene: -; abundance: -; v_gene: TRBV30; len: 12; CDR3nt: TGTGCCTGGAGTGGGACCCTGGGCGAGCAGTACTTC; CDR3aa: CAWSGTLGEQYF
j_gene: TRBJ2-5; d_gene: TRBD2; abundance: -; v_gene: TRBV20-1; len: 15; CDR3nt: TGCAGTGCTAGAGATGAAGCGGGGCCACAAGAGACCCAGTACTTC; CDR3aa: CSARDEAGPQETQYF
j_gene: TRBJ2-7; d_gene: -; abundance: -; v_gene: TRBV10-3; len: 13; CDR3nt: TGTGCCATCAGTGAGTCTCCTAGTGTCGAGCAGTACTTC; CDR3aa: CAISESPSVEQYF
j_gene: TRBJ1-1; d_gene: -; abundance: -; v_gene: TRBV10-3; len: 13; CDR3nt: TGTGCCATCAGTGAAAGGGGAAGGCCTGAAGCTTTCTTT; CDR3aa: CAISERGRPEAFF
j_gene: TRBJ2-5; d_gene: -; abundance: once; v_gene: TRBV28; len: 14; CDR3nt: TGTGCCAGCAGTACTGGGTACGGGGAGGAGACCCAGTACTTC; CDR3aa: CASSTGYGEETQYF
j_gene: TRBJ2-2; d_gene: -; abundance: -; v_gene: TRBV15; len: 14; CDR3nt: TGTGCCACCAGCAGCGACAGGAACACCGGGGAGCTGTTTTTT; CDR3aa: CATSSDRNTGELFF
j_gene: TRBJ2-5; d_gene: -; abundance: -; v_gene: TRBV6-5; len: 11; CDR3nt: TGTGGGGCAGGGATGGGGGAGACCCAGTACTTC; CDR3aa: CGAGMGETQYF
j_gene: TRBJ2-7; d_gene: -; abundance: -; v_gene: TRBV30; len: 12; CDR3nt: TGTGCCTGGAGTGTAGGGTCGGACGAGCAGTACTTC; CDR3aa: CAWSVGSDEQYF
j_gene: TRBJ1-2; d_gene: -; abundance: once; v_gene: TRBV29-1; len: 13; CDR3nt: TGCAGCGTTGGAAGGGAGGGTCCCTATGGCTACACCTTC; CDR3aa: CSVGREGPYGYTF
j_gene: TRBJ1-5; d_gene: TRBD1; abundance: -; v_gene: TRBV18; len: 16; CDR3nt: TGTGCCAGCTCACCCTCAGGGGACAGGGGCAATCAGCCCCAGCATTTT; CDR3aa: CASSPSGDRGNQPQHF
j_gene: TRBJ2-1; d_gene: -; abundance: -; v_gene: TRBV18; len: 12; CDR3nt: TGTGCCAGCTCCCCACAGAGGAATGAGCAGTTCTTC; CDR3aa: CASSPQRNEQFF
j_gene: TRBJ2-7; d_gene: -; abundance: -; v_gene: TRBV12-3/TRBV12-4; len: 13; CDR3nt: TGTGCCAGCAGCCCGTCCGGAGGCCACGAGCAGTACTTC; CDR3aa: CASSPSGGHEQYF
j_gene: TRBJ2-2; d_gene: -; abundance: -; v_gene: TRBV12-3/TRBV12-4; len: 15; CDR3nt: TGTGCCAGCAGTTTAGCGTTCAGGGTCACCGGGGAGCTGTTTTTT; CDR3aa: CASSLAFRVTGELFF
j_gene: TRBJ2-1; d_gene: -; abundance: many; v_gene: TRBV27; len: 12; CDR3nt: TGTGCCAGCAGTTTATCCGGGAATGAGCAGTTCTTC; CDR3aa: CASSLSGNEQFF
j_gene: TRBJ1-5; d_gene: TRBD1; abundance: -; v_gene: TRBV30; len: 16; CDR3nt: TGTGCCTGGAGTGTACGGGGACAGGGGCTAGGACAGCCCCAGCATTTT; CDR3aa: CAWSVRGQGLGQPQHF
j_gene: TRBJ2-1; d_gene: -; abundance: -; v_gene: TRBV15; len: 13; CDR3nt: TGTGCCACCAGCAGAGAGGGGGGCGTTTGGCAGTTCTTC; CDR3aa: CATSREGGVWQFF
j_gene: TRBJ1-5; d_gene: -; abundance: -; v_gene: TRBV7-8; len: 14; CDR3nt: TGTGCCAGCAGCCCCAGCGGGTCTACTCAGCCCCAGCATTTT; CDR3aa: CASSPSGSTQPQHF
j_gene: TRBJ2-1; d_gene: TRBD2; abundance: -; v_gene: TRBV7-9; len: 15; CDR3nt: TGTGCCAGCAGGGGGAGGGACCCAAGCGACCAGCTTGTCGCCTTC; CDR3aa: CASRGRDPSDQLVAF
j_gene: TRBJ2-3; d_gene: TRBD1; abundance: -; v_gene: TRBV29-1; len: 11; CDR3nt: TGCAGCGTACCAGGGGGAGATACGCAGTATTTT; CDR3aa: CSVPGGDTQYF
j_gene: TRBJ2-1; d_gene: TRBD1; abundance: -; v_gene: TRBV7-9; len: 16; CDR3nt: TGTGCCAGCAGCTACGGCCTACCGGACAGGGTGAATGAGCAGTTCTTC; CDR3aa: CASSYGLPDRVNEQFF
j_gene: TRBJ2-3; d_gene: -; abundance: -; v_gene: TRBV11-2; len: 15; CDR3nt: TGTGCCGGCAGCCTTGACAGGACACGCACAGATACGCAGTATTTT; CDR3aa: CAGSLDRTRTDTQYF
j_gene: TRBJ2-1; d_gene: TRBD1; abundance: -; v_gene: TRBV7-9; len: 14; CDR3nt: TGTGCCAGCAGTCCCCGGGACAGGCACAATGAGCAGTTCTTC; CDR3aa: CASSPRDRHNEQFF
j_gene: TRBJ2-5; d_gene: -; abundance: -; v_gene: TRBV7-8; len: 14; CDR3nt: TGTGCCAGCAGCCCCACCTACCCCCCGGAGACCCAGTACTTC; CDR3aa: CASSPTYPPETQYF
j_gene: TRBJ2-4; d_gene: TRBD1; abundance: once; v_gene: TRBV20-1; len: 15; CDR3nt: TGCAGTGCTAAACCGGGACAGGGGGCCAAAAACATTCAGTACTTC; CDR3aa: CSAKPGQGAKNIQYF
j_gene: TRBJ1-1; d_gene: -; abundance: -; v_gene: TRBV9; len: 13; CDR3nt: TGTGCCAGCAGCGGCAGGGAAGACACTGAAGCTTTCTTT; CDR3aa: CASSGREDTEAFF
j_gene: TRBJ2-7; d_gene: TRBD1; abundance: -; v_gene: TRBV4-1; len: 14; CDR3nt: TGCGCCAGCAGCCAAGTTCGCCAGGGGGACGAGCAGTACTTC; CDR3aa: CASSQVRQGDEQYF
j_gene: TRBJ1-3; d_gene: -; abundance: -; v_gene: TRBV29-1; len: 14; CDR3nt: TGCAGCGTTCTGATCCTCGACTCTGGAAACACCATATATTTT; CDR3aa: CSVLILDSGNTIYF
j_gene: TRBJ1-2; d_gene: -; abundance: -; v_gene: TRBV29-1; len: 13; CDR3nt: TGCAGCGCGGGAGGGGGGGCTGACTATGGCTACACCTTC; CDR3aa: CSAGGGADYGYTF
j_gene: TRBJ1-5; d_gene: -; abundance: once; v_gene: TRBV7-9; len: 15; CDR3nt: TGTGCCAGCAGCTTAGTGTCCTCGGGCAATCAGCCCCAGCATTTT; CDR3aa: CASSLVSSGNQPQHF
j_gene: TRBJ1-6; d_gene: -; abundance: -; v_gene: TRBV28; len: 14; CDR3nt: TGTGCCAGCAGCCTGACAGGAACTTGGGAACCCCTCCACTTT; CDR3aa: CASSLTGTWEPLHF
j_gene: TRBJ2-7; d_gene: TRBD1; abundance: -; v_gene: TRBV27; len: 16; CDR3nt: TGTGCCAGCAGTTTATCCTCCGGGACAGGTTACTACGAGCAGTACTTC; CDR3aa: CASSLSSGTGYYEQYF
j_gene: TRBJ2-1; d_gene: -; abundance: -; v_gene: TRBV10-3; len: 18; CDR3nt: TGTGCCATCAGTGAGTCTGTCCTGGGGGAAGACCTGCCAAATGAGCAGTTCTTC; CDR3aa: CAISESVLGEDLPNEQFF
j_gene: TRBJ2-2; d_gene: TRBD1; abundance: once; v_gene: TRBV5-1; len: 16; CDR3nt: TGCGCCAGCAGACAGACGGACAGGGGGCGAACCGGGGAGCTGTTTTTT; CDR3aa: CASRQTDRGRTGELFF
j_gene: TRBJ1-1; d_gene: -; abundance: -; v_gene: TRBV30; len: 13; CDR3nt: TGTGCCTGGAGTATTGGACCTAACACTGAAGCTTTCTTT; CDR3aa: CAWSIGPNTEAFF
j_gene: TRBJ1-1; d_gene: -; abundance: -; v_gene: TRBV19; len: 12; CDR3nt: TGTGCCAGTTCTTTAGGGCGGGCTGAAGCTTTCTTT; CDR3aa: CASSLGRAEAFF
j_gene: TRBJ2-5; d_gene: TRBD1; abundance: -; v_gene: TRBV29-1; len: 22; CDR3nt: TGCAGCGTTGAAGCGCCTCGGGACAGGTCTTTTCATGGCGTGGGCACGGAAGAGACCCAGTACTTC; CDR3aa: CSVEAPRDRSFHGVGTEETQYF
j_gene: TRBJ2-3; d_gene: TRBD1; abundance: -; v_gene: TRBV2; len: 16; CDR3nt: TGTGCCAGCAGTGGTGTAAACAGGGGGCTGGAGGATACGCAGTATTTT; CDR3aa: CASSGVNRGLEDTQYF
j_gene: TRBJ1-2; d_gene: -; abundance: -; v_gene: TRBV7-9; len: 13; CDR3nt: TGTGCCAGCAGCCCCGCCAATCCCTATGGCTACACCTTC; CDR3aa: CASSPANPYGYTF
j_gene: TRBJ2-5; d_gene: TRBD2; abundance: -; v_gene: TRBV29-1; len: 14; CDR3nt: TGCAGCGTTGAGTTGCGGGGGGGCTACGAGACCCAGTACTTC; CDR3aa: CSVELRGGYETQYF
j_gene: TRBJ1-5; d_gene: -; abundance: once; v_gene: TRBV6-5; len: 13; CDR3nt: TGTGCCAGCAGTCCTAATAGCAATCAGCCCCAGCATTTT; CDR3aa: CASSPNSNQPQHF
j_gene: TRBJ1-1; d_gene: -; abundance: few; v_gene: TRBV5-6; len: 13; CDR3nt: TGTGCCAGCAGCTCCGGGGCGAACACTGAAGCTTTCTTT; CDR3aa: CASSSGANTEAFF
j_gene: TRBJ1-2; d_gene: -; abundance: -; v_gene: TRBV12-3/TRBV12-4; len: 16; CDR3nt: TGTGCCAGCAGTTTAATCCCGGGAGAGTATAACTATGGCTACACCTTC; CDR3aa: CASSLIPGEYNYGYTF
j_gene: TRBJ1-2; d_gene: TRBD1; abundance: -; v_gene: TRBV27; len: 14; CDR3nt: TGTGCCAGCAGTGATCCGGGACAGGACTATGGCTACACCTTC; CDR3aa: CASSDPGQDYGYTF
j_gene: TRBJ2-7; d_gene: -; abundance: -; v_gene: TRBV27; len: 15; CDR3nt: TGTGCCAGCAGTTCCCGGACGGAACGAACCTACGAGCAGTACTTC; CDR3aa: CASSSRTERTYEQYF
j_gene: TRBJ2-5; d_gene: -; abundance: -; v_gene: TRBV12-3/TRBV12-4; len: 12; CDR3nt: TGTGCCAGCAGTCCCCGATGGACAGCCGAGTACTTC; CDR3aa: CASSPRWTAEYF
j_gene: TRBJ1-6; d_gene: TRBD1; abundance: -; v_gene: TRBV18; len: 15; CDR3nt: TGTGCCAGCTCACCGGCGGACAGGAGGAATTCACCCCTCCACTTT; CDR3aa: CASSPADRRNSPLHF
j_gene: TRBJ2-5; d_gene: -; abundance: -; v_gene: TRBV7-9; len: 16; CDR3nt: TGTGCCAGCAGCTTTACCCGACAGGGACTAGAAGAGACCCAGTACTTC; CDR3aa: CASSFTRQGLEETQYF
j_gene: TRBJ1-2; d_gene: -; abundance: -; v_gene: TRBV27; len: 13; CDR3nt: TGTGCCAGCAGTTTAAACCTTAACTATGGCTACACCTTC; CDR3aa: CASSLNLNYGYTF